The 25 T cell receptor beta chains below were found in one sample sequenced in a study of Ad26.COV2.S vaccination and SARS-CoV-2 variants. Treatment specified: over 15 received Ad26.COV2.S at low or high dose, single or two shots; about 5 received placebo; per-sample allocation not given. Repertoires come from day 63 after the first vaccine or placebo injection. TCRdb's copy holds only in-frame clones and misses some; the assay was immunoSEQ multiplex PCR. This sample has around 450,000 clones, with 89% found just once. The specimen was peripheral blood, collected in a trial of Ad26.COV2.S vaccine versus placebo. The source is a person between 18 and 60 years old who received the Ad26.COV2.S COVID-19 vaccine or a placebo.

V is TRBV10-1 and J is TRBJ2-7; TRBD1 aligns across 9 bases. Germline-derived CDR1 and CDR2 are WNHNN and SYGVQD (reference sequence). Germline trimming cut 5 bases from V and 5 bases from J; bases unmatched to any gene: 7. CDR3 length equals 14 residues. CDR3 nucleotide sequence: TGCGCCAGCAGTCCGGGACAGGGAGGTGACGAGCAGTACTTC. Protein: CASSPGQGGDEQYF.

The chain uses TRBV4-2 and TRBJ2-2; 8 bases are shared with TRBD2. V lost 0 bases to trimming and J lost 7 bases; unmatched junction nucleotides: 7. The CDR3 covers 16 residues. CDR1 LGHNA and CDR2 YNFKEQ come from the germline V gene. The CDR3: CASSQEPGLGGGELFF. Written as DNA, the CDR3 is TGTGCCAGCAGCCAAGAACCGGGACTAGGGGGCGGGGAGCTGTTTTTT.

The chain is built from TRBV6-5 and TRBJ1-2; the D is unclear. The CDR3 contains 13 residues. Trimming took 6 bases from V and 0 from J, leaving 8 bases between them. The V gene's germline CDR1 is MNHEY and CDR2 SVGAGI. In DNA, the CDR3 is TGTGCCAGCAGCCCACATACTAACTATGGCTACACCTTC. Translation gives CASSPHTNYGYTF.

The rearrangement joins TRBV3-1 (or the pseudogene TRBV3-2) to TRBJ2-1, with a weak D call TRBD2 (6 bases). The CDR3 is made up of 20 amino acids. Germline CDR1 LGHDT, CDR2 YNNKEL (reference sequence). The germline V and J ends were trimmed by 2 bases and 4 bases, with 27 bases remaining between them. This CDR3 reads CASSQLQKGIPGVSYNEQFF. CDR3 DNA: TGTGCCAGCAGCCAACTCCAAAAGGGTATTCCGGGAGTTAGTTACAATGAGCAGTTCTTC.

The chain combines TRBV5-1 with TRBJ2-7; 8 bases fit TRBD1. Germline-derived CDR1 and CDR2 are SGHRS and YFSETQ. The CDR3 contains 17 residues. V dropped 3 bases and J dropped 5; count of bases not matched to a gene: 16. The CDR3 DNA follows: TGCGCCAGCAGCTGGTCGAAAATACCAGGGGGCCAGGACGAGCAGTACTTC. It is translated as CASSWSKIPGGQDEQYF.

The CDR3 DNA sequence: TGTGCCTGGATACGAGGGACTAGCGATGAGCAGTACTTC. Its protein is CAWIRGTSDEQYF. The rearrangement joins TRBV30 to TRBJ2-7; 10 bases agree with TRBD2. Germline CDR1 and CDR2: GTSNPN and SVGIG (reference sequence). V dropped 4 bases and J dropped 7; count of bases not matched to a gene: 7. There are 13 residues in the CDR3.

The chain is built from TRBV29-1 and TRBJ2-1, with D possibly being TRBD1 (6 bases). The CDR3 consists of 12 residues. With 6 bases removed from V and 5 bases from J, the gap between germline ends came to 11 bases. Per germline, CDR1 SQVTM and CDR2 ANQGSEA. CDR3 DNA: TGCAGCGTACAGGGATGGGACAATGAGCAGTTCTTC. As protein: CSVQGWDNEQFF.

Here the CDR3 DNA reads TGCGCCAGCAGCTTGGGGACGGCTCCCTACACCTTC. Amino acids: CASSLGTAPYTF. The gene calls are TRBV5-1 and TRBJ1-2; D is unresolved. Germline CDR1 is SGHRS and CDR2 is YFSETQ. The CDR3 is 12 amino acids. V was pared by 0 bases and J by 10 bases, with 10 bases between.

A remark on this clone: The junction departs from the called germline gene at one end, perhaps through a read error. The chain uses TRBV29-1 and TRBJ1-1; D unclear. The CDR3 totals 12 residues. Per the germline V gene, CDR1 is SQVTM and CDR2 is ANQGSEA. The CDR3 region is CSVEVLNTEAFF. The CDR3 coding sequence is TGCAGCGTCGAAGTCCTGAACACTGAAGCTTTCTTT.

V gene TRBV7-8 combines with J gene TRBJ1-1; no definite D call. The V end was cut by 5 bases, the J end by 7 bases, with 8 bases between. CDR3 length: 11 residues. Germline V lookup: CDR1 SGHVS, CDR2 FQNEAQ. This chain's CDR3 is CASSQTDEAFF. In DNA, the CDR3 is TGTGCCAGCAGCCAGACCGATGAAGCTTTCTTT.

The chain is built from TRBV27 and TRBJ2-4; D is uncertain. V lost 5 bases and J 4 bases, leaving 6 bases between the germline ends. CDR1 MNHEY and CDR2 SMNVEV come from the germline V gene (reference sequence). There are 12 residues in the CDR3. CDR3 residues: CASSAGKNIQYF. CDR3 DNA sequence: TGTGCCAGCAGTGCCGGGAAAAACATTCAGTACTTC.

This clone was seen more than once but under ten times. The rearrangement links TRBV9 to TRBJ1-2, with D perhaps matching TRBD1 (5 bases). The CDR3 consists of 13 residues. The germline CDR1 and CDR2 sequences are SGDLS and YYNGEE. V was shortened by 7 bases and J by 4 bases, with 14 bases between the two germline ends. The CDR3 region is CASPQGKSYGYTF. Here the CDR3 DNA reads TGTGCCAGCCCCCAGGGAAAATCCTATGGCTACACCTTC. The variable domain in full, with the rest retrieved from reference TRBV9 and TRBJ1-2, is DSGVTQTPKHLITATGQRVTLRCSPRSGDLSVYWYQQSLDQGLQFLIQYYNGEERAKGNILERFSAQQFPDLHSELNLSSLELGDSALYFCASPQGKSYGYTFGSGTRLTVV.

The chain combines TRBV28 with TRBJ1-3; D is undetermined. V was clipped by 5 bases and J by 4 bases, with 15 bases between them. The CDR3 loop spans 15 amino acids. Germline-derived CDR1 and CDR2 are MDHEN and SYDVKM. The CDR3, as DNA: TGTGCCAGCAGTGGCCGTGGCAGGTCAGGAAACACCATATATTTT. It specifies CASSGRGRSGNTIYF.

V and J are TRBV7-8 and TRBJ2-7, with 11 bases lining up with TRBD1. V lost 3 bases and J lost 1; bases outside the gene matches: 11. Germline-derived CDR1 and CDR2 are SGHVS and FQNEAQ. CDR3 size: 18 residues. CDR3 in DNA: TGTGCCAGCAGCTTGACTCTACCCCGGGACAGGGGGTCCTACGAGCAGTACTTC. Encoded protein: CASSLTLPRDRGSYEQYF.

The chain recombines TRBV19 with TRBJ1-5; maybe TRBD1 (5 bases). Trimming took 0 bases from V and 6 from J, leaving 18 bases between them. The CDR3 sequence is 17 residues long. Germline CDR1 and CDR2: LNHDA and SQIVND (reference sequence). CDR3 protein: CASSIDGAWAVSQPQHF. For the CDR3, the DNA is TGTGCCAGTAGTATAGATGGGGCTTGGGCCGTTAGTCAGCCCCAGCATTTT.

V is TRBV6-5 and J is TRBJ1-5; no firm D call. This CDR3 is built from 13 residues. Trimming cost V 7 bases and J 4 bases, with 11 bases left between them. The germline CDR1 and CDR2 sequences are MNHEY and SVGAGI. The DNA of the CDR3 is TGTGCCAGCACTAGTAATAGAAATCAGCCCCAGCATTTT. Translated, it gives CASTSNRNQPQHF.

This chain connects TRBV21-1 to TRBJ2-7. TRBV21-1 is listed as a pseudogene. The CDR3 is made up of 15 amino acids. The CDR3 DNA follows: TGTGCCAGCGGGGCCGGGAAGGGGTACGTCTACGAGCAGTACTTC. It yields the protein CASGAGKGYVYEQYF.

The genes are TRBV3-1 (or the pseudogene TRBV3-2) and TRBJ2-1; D not certain. The germline gives CDR1 LGHDT, CDR2 YNNKEL (reference sequence). Trimming cost V 4 bases and J 3 bases, with 4 bases left between them. This CDR3 comprises 12 residues. CDR3 sequence reads: CASSLNYNEQFF. CDR3 coding DNA: TGTGCCAGCAGCCTCAACTACAATGAGCAGTTCTTC.

This chain joins TRBV18 and TRBJ2-1; 7 bases fit TRBD2. Trimming took 6 bases from V and 5 from J; bases not matched to a gene: 7. This CDR3 has 14 amino acids. Germline CDR1 is KGHSH and CDR2 is LQKENI. This chain's CDR3 is CASSPQAGHNEQFF. CDR3 bases: TGTGCCAGCTCCCCCCAAGCGGGACACAATGAGCAGTTCTTC.

The gene calls are TRBV7-3 and TRBJ2-2; no reliable D call. The germline gives CDR1 SGHTA, CDR2 FQGTGA. This CDR3 has 14 amino acids. V was trimmed by 0 bases and J by 1 base, leaving 3 bases between them. CDR3 bases: TGTGCCAGCAGCTTAACAATGAACACCGGGGAGCTGTTTTTT. Its protein product is CASSLTMNTGELFF. The full variable domain, with the rest looked up from reference TRBV7-3 and TRBJ2-2, is GAGVSQTPSNKVTEKGKYVELRCDPISGHTALYWYRQSLGQGPEFLIYFQGTGAADDSGLPNDRFFAVRPEGSVSTLKIQRTERGDSAVYLCASSLTMNTGELFFGEGSRLTVL.

The V and J genes are TRBV11-2 and TRBJ2-7; 7 bases line up with TRBD2. The CDR3 runs 14 residues. The trim removed 1 base at V and 6 bases at J, leaving 6 bases unmatched. Germline CDR1 and CDR2: SGHAT and FQNNGV. The CDR3 DNA sequence: TGTGCCAGCAGCTTAGGGACTAGTAAGTTCGAGCAGTACTTC. This gives the protein CASSLGTSKFEQYF.

The chain has TRBV7-3 and TRBJ2-5; possible D gene TRBD2, 5 bases. The V gene lost 5 bases and the J gene lost 5 bases, with 12 bases spanning the gap. The CDR3 contains 13 residues. Germline CDR1 and CDR2: SGHTA and FQGTGA. The CDR3 sequence: CASSPSGKETQYF. CDR3 nucleotide sequence: TGTGCCAGCAGCCCCTCGGGAAAGGAGACCCAGTACTTC.

The CDR3 nucleotides read TGTGCCAGCAGCGTGGGACAGGGGATGAACACTGAAGCTTTCTTT. This sequence encodes CASSVGQGMNTEAFF. The chain recombines TRBV14 with TRBJ1-1; 10 nucleotides align to TRBD1. Germline values: CDR1 SGHDN, CDR2 FVKESK. After removal of 5 bases from V and 0 bases from J, the junction contained 3 bases not matched to a gene. The CDR3 extends over 15 amino acids. Looking up the rest from reference TRBV14 and TRBJ1-1 gives the full variable domain: EAGVTQFPSHSVIEKGQTVTLRCDPISGHDNLYWYRRVMGKEIKFLLHFVKESKQDESGMPNNRFLAERTGGTYSTLKVQPAELEDSGVYFCASSVGQGMNTEAFFGQGTRLTVV.

V gene TRBV11-3 combines with J gene TRBJ2-1, with D possibly matching TRBD2 (6 bases). The CDR3 totals 16 residues. V shed 5 bases and J shed 7 bases, with 21 bases lying between them. Germline V gives CDR1 SGHNT, CDR2 YENEEA. CDR3 nucleotides: TGTGCCAGCAGCGTAACGGGAGTTATAAAAATTAATGAGCAGTTCTTC. Translating it yields CASSVTGVIKINEQFF.

The rearrangement joins TRBV7-6 to TRBJ1-3; the D gene is possibly TRBD1 (5 bases). Germline V CDR1 and CDR2: SGHVS, FNYEAQ. The CDR3 is 17 residues long. V was trimmed by 5 bases and J by 1 base, leaving 18 bases between them. The CDR3 DNA reads as TGTGCCAGCAGCCAAACCCGCAGGGAATATTCTGGAAACACCATATATTTT. It translates to CASSQTRREYSGNTIYF.